This entry concerns a single T cell receptor beta chain. The sample comes from a study of control samples from healthy donors and cancer patients. The method was immunoSEQ multiplex PCR; TCRdb's version includes in-frame clones alone and lacks a portion of them. Found here are 150,000 to 200,000 clones, 94% of them singletons; the top ten hold about 8.5%. Germline CDR1 is MGHDK and CDR2 is SYGVNS. V was clipped by 6 bases and J by 7 bases, with 22 bases between them. This CDR3 spans 15 amino acids. The sample comprised blood. The V call is TRBV25-1, the J call TRBJ2-7; D assignment may be TRBD1 or TRBD2 (5 bases each). The origin of this receptor is a woman in her thirties or forties in good health. Written as DNA, the CDR3 is TGTGCCAGCAGAGACCGGGACCGAAATTGGGGGGAGCAGTACTTC. Protein sequence: CASRDRDRNWGEQYF.